This TCR beta chain was recovered during a study of shared clonotypes between healthy human individuals. V dropped 3 bases and J dropped 8 bases, with 7 bases sitting between them. The CDR3 is made up of 11 amino acids. Germline values: CDR1 WNHNN, CDR2 SYGVQD (reference sequence). TCRdb keeps only in-frame clones here, not all; method: immunoSEQ multiplex PCR. The table includes some 2,500,000 clones, 85% to 95% detected once. The TCR was taken from a man in his late teens or twenties in good health. Some clones in this sample may be carry-over from other donors' samples. The source material was naive CD4+ T cells from PBMCs. The subset denotes: CD45RA+ positively selected. V usage is TRBV10-1 and J usage is TRBJ1-2, with D uncertain. The CDR3: CASSEAGGYTF. In DNA, the CDR3 is TGCGCCAGCAGTGAAGCCGGCGGCTACACCTTC.